Listed below are T cell receptor beta chains from one sample, sequenced in a study of cytomegalovirus exposure and HLA in healthy donors. Method: immunoSEQ multiplex PCR; TCRdb's copy keeps in-frame clones and lacks some. The sample records roughly 120,000 clones, around three quarters being singletons. Source material: PBMCs. These receptors came from a man aged 18 to 29 in good health and CMV-seronegative. CDR3s include the opening cysteine and the closing phenylalanine or tryptophan. A D gene is named only where the DNA matches it firmly. The size entry is marked missing in some rows and otherwise reads once, few, many or a size class.

clone size	V gene	J gene	D gene	CDR3 protein	CDR3 DNA
many	TRBV11-3	TRBJ2-7	.	CASSLVSGLYHEQYF	TGTGCCAGCAGCTTAGTGTCAGGGTTGTACCACGAGCAGTACTTC
.	TRBV15	TRBJ2-7	TRBD1	CATSSQGQGYEQYF	TGTGCCACCAGCAGCCAAGGACAGGGGTACGAGCAGTACTTC
.	TRBV11-3	TRBJ2-3	.	CASSSGKSTDTQYF	TGTGCCAGCAGCTCCGGGAAAAGCACAGATACGCAGTATTTT
once	TRBV7-9	TRBJ2-3	.	CASVPRTDTQYF	TGTGCCAGCGTTCCTCGCACAGATACGCAGTATTTT
.	TRBV4-1	TRBJ2-1	.	CASSQVVTSVLNRNEQFF	TGCGCCAGCAGCCAAGTTGTTACGTCGGTCCTCAACCGCAATGAGCAGTTCTTC
.	TRBV28	TRBJ1-2	.	CASSLGSYGYTF	TGTGCCAGCAGTTTAGGGAGTTATGGCTACACCTTC
.	TRBV28	TRBJ2-5	TRBD1	CASKSTQDRVETQYF	TGTGCCAGCAAATCCACCCAGGACAGGGTTGAGACCCAGTACTTC
few	TRBV6-4	TRBJ2-7	.	CASSPTYEQYF	TGTGCCAGCAGTCCAACCTACGAGCAGTACTTC
.	TRBV6-5	TRBJ1-1	.	CASRLGGDTEAFF	TGTGCCAGCAGACTCGGGGGGGACACTGAAGCTTTCTTT
once	TRBV4-3	TRBJ2-3	.	CASSQDWTGTDTQYF	TGCGCCAGCAGCCAAGACTGGACTGGGACAGATACGCAGTATTTT
.	TRBV9	TRBJ2-1	.	CASSRSLNEQFF	TGTGCCAGCAGCAGGAGTCTTAATGAGCAGTTCTTC
.	TRBV7-6	TRBJ2-1	TRBD2	CASSESSGSYCQFF	TGTGCCAGCAGCGAGTCTAGCGGGAGCTATTGTCAGTTCTTC
once	TRBV30	TRBJ1-1	.	CAWSLGGASTEAFF	TGTGCCTGGAGTTTGGGGGGGGCGAGCACTGAAGCTTTCTTT
.	TRBV7-2	TRBJ2-3	.	CASSRLLDTQYF	TGTGCCAGCAGCCGTCTTTTGGATACGCAGTATTTT
.	TRBV7-3	TRBJ2-3	.	CASSLSVTDTQYF	TGTGCCAGCAGCTTAAGTGTAACAGATACGCAGTATTTT
.	TRBV11-2	TRBJ2-1	TRBD2	CASSPIWREALNEQFF	TGTGCCAGCAGCCCGATTTGGCGGGAGGCCCTCAATGAGCAGTTCTTC
.	TRBV5-8	TRBJ1-1	TRBD1	CASSFRDRGAFF	TGTGCCAGCAGCTTTCGGGACAGGGGAGCTTTCTTT
.	TRBV5-1	TRBJ1-4	.	CASSLAGGSNEKLFF	TGCGCCAGCAGCTTGGCGGGGGGGTCTAATGAAAAACTGTTTTTT
few	TRBV5-4	TRBJ1-4	TRBD1	CASSLEGASEKLFF	TGTGCCAGCAGCCTGGAGGGGGCAAGTGAAAAACTGTTTTTT
once	TRBV7-6	TRBJ2-7	TRBD2	CASSLALTSATYEQYF	TGTGCCAGCAGCTTAGCGCTCACTAGCGCGACCTACGAGCAGTACTTC
.	TRBV6-1	TRBJ2-1	TRBD2	CASSVWGGVYEQFF	TGTGCCAGCAGTGTCTGGGGGGGTGTGTATGAGCAGTTCTTC
.	TRBV28	TRBJ1-6	.	CASTEDNSPLHF	TGTGCCAGCACCGAGGATAATTCACCCCTCCACTTT
.	TRBV5-1	TRBJ2-1	TRBD2	CASSLDFSGISYNEQFF	TGCGCCAGCAGCTTGGACTTCAGCGGGATTTCCTACAATGAGCAGTTCTTC
.	TRBV6-5	TRBJ2-3	.	CASSYIGGTQYF	TGTGCCAGCAGTTACATAGGAGGTACGCAGTATTTT
.	TRBV5-1	TRBJ2-6	.	CASSLYSGANVLTF	TGCGCCAGCAGCTTATACTCTGGGGCCAACGTCCTGACTTTC
.	TRBV15	TRBJ2-7	TRBD1	CATSRDVGQGHEQYF	TGTGCCACCAGCAGAGATGTGGGACAGGGCCACGAGCAGTACTTC
.	TRBV11-3	TRBJ2-1	.	CASGTGAYNEQFF	TGTGCCAGCGGAACCGGGGCCTACAATGAGCAGTTCTTC
.	TRBV4-1	TRBJ1-2	TRBD1	CASSQDSGGSYGYTF	TGCGCCAGCAGCCAAGATTCAGGGGGGAGCTATGGCTACACCTTC
.	TRBV27	TRBJ2-7	TRBD2	CASSQGTSGTGEQYF	TGTGCCAGCAGTCAGGGGACTAGCGGGACGGGCGAGCAGTACTTC
.	TRBV18	TRBJ2-1	.	CASSPGAGSALNEQFF	TGTGCCAGCTCACCAGGGGCGGGGTCTGCTCTTAATGAGCAGTTCTTC
few	TRBV28	TRBJ2-1	TRBD2	CASSTTLAGGQHNEQFF	TGTGCCAGCAGCACAACGTTAGCGGGAGGACAGCACAATGAGCAGTTCTTC
few	TRBV29-1	TRBJ2-1	.	CSVAGHFTYNEQFF	TGCAGCGTCGCTGGACACTTTACTTACAATGAGCAGTTCTTC
many	TRBV29-1	TRBJ1-1	.	CSVESGYDTEAFF	TGCAGCGTTGAATCCGGGTACGACACTGAAGCTTTCTTT
.	TRBV28	TRBJ2-5	TRBD2	CASRPEGQGGETQYF	TGTGCCAGCAGGCCGGAGGGGCAGGGAGGGGAGACCCAGTACTTC
.	TRBV11-2	TRBJ1-5	TRBD1	CASSSATGAGSNQPQHF	TGTGCCAGCAGCTCCGCAACAGGGGCGGGGAGCAATCAGCCCCAGCATTTT
.	TRBV11-3	TRBJ2-2	TRBD2	CASSLGLAEYTGELFF	TGTGCCAGCAGCTTAGGGCTAGCGGAATACACCGGGGAGCTGTTTTTT